Included here is one T cell receptor beta chain sequence, with context. The sample belongs to a study of CD8+ T cells in alopecia areata. Study overall: Once tofacitinib had been taken for 6 to 18 months, 6 months off drug followed.

cDNA prepared by RNA extraction and subsequent reverse transcription served as the template for sequencing. The assay was immunoSEQ multiplex PCR, and TCRdb's table has in-frame clones only and misses some. The table shows 90,000 to 120,000 clones, with 84% occurring only once. The treatment: oral pan-JAK inhibitor, 5-10 mg twice daily. This clonotype originated in a human donor with alopecia areata. The sample was CD8+ T cells sorted from blood, taken at week 24, from a patient treated with tofacitinib.

The CDR3 nucleotides read TGTGCCAGCAGCTTCGCCAGGTTGGAAGAGACCCAGTACTTC. Translating it yields CASSFARLEETQYF. The V gene is TRBV7-9, the J gene TRBJ2-5, with D uncertain. CDR1 and CDR2 (germline): SEHNR, FQNEAQ (reference sequence). With 3 bases removed from V and 3 bases from J, the gap between germline ends came to 11 bases. The CDR3 covers 14 residues.